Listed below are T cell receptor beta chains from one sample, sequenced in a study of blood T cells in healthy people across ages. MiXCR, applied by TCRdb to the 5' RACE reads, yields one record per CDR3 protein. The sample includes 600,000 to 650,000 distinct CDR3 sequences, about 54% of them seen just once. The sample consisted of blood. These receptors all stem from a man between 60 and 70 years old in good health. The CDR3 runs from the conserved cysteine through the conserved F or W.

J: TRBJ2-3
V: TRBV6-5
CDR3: CASSPALSTDTQYF

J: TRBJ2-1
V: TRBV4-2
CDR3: CASSQARGAYNEQFF

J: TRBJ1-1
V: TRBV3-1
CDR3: CASSPGRRLTEAFF

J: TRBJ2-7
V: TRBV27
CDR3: CASSLGTGEWYEQYF

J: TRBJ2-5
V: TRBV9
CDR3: CASSADNIGETQYF

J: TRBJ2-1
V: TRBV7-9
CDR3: CASTARGGVFNEQFF

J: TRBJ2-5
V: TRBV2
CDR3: CASRRDSGETQYF

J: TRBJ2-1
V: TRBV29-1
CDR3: CSVDVGGAEQFF

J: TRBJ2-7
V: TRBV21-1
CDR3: CASSRATGGMNYEQYF

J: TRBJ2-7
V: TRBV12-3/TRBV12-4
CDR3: CASSLAPLSEQYF

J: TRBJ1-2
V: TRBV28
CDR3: CASSFPDREVYGHTF

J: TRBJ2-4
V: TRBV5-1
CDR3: CASSEGQKNIQYF

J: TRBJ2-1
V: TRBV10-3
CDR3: CAIRFGTGGRNEQFF

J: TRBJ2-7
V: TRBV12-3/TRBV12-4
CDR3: CASSPRQDASYEQYF

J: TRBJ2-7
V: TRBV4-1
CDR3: CASSQVGGRQVRGEQYF

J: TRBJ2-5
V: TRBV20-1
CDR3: CSAPTGVQETQYF

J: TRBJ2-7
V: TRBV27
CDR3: CASSATGMYEQYF

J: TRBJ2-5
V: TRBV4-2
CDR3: CASSHQGGGLEETQYF

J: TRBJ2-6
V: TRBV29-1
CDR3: CSVAAESGANVLTF

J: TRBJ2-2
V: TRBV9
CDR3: CASFGNTGELFF

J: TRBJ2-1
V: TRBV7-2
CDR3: CASSLAAGSSYNEQFF

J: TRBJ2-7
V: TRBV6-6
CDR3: CASSALDGGEQYF

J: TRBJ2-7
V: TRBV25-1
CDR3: CASSEAANYEQYF

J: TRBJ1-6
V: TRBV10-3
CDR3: CAISESTGSTSPLHF

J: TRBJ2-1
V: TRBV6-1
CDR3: CASSEGGYYNEQFF

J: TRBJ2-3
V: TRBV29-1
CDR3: CSVRDPSGGTDTQYF

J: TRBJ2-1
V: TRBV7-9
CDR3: CASSSSLSGDKQFF

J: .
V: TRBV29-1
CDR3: CSVEKQGYEQYF

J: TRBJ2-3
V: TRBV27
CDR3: CASSKHGGPRYF

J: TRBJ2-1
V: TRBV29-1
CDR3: CSALGQGRYNEQLF

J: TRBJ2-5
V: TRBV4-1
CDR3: CASSSGMEETQYF

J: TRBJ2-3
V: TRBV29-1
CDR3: CSVEETGAGDTQYF

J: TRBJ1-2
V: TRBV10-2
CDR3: CASRDLQGVGYTF

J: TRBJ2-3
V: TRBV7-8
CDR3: CASSLAQGTNTQYF

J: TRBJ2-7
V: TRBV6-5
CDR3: CATRPVLEVDEQYF

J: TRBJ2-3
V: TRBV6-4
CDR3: CASSERDSTGTDTQYF

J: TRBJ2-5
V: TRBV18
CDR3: CASSPPVAGTQETQYF

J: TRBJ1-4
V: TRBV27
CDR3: CASRGRGPANEKLFF

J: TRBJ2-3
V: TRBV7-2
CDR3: CASGGKTDTQYF

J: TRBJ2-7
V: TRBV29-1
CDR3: CSVDADNYEQYF

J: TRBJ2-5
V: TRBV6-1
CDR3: CASNRGQETQYF

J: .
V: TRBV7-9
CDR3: CASSRTTGVETQYF

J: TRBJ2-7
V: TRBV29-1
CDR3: CSAAEGDEQYF

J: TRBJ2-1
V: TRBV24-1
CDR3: CATSDRQDDEQFF

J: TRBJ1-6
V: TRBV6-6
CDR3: CASRTMVTDNSPLHF

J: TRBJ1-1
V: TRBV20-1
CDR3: CSAIKDPGAFF

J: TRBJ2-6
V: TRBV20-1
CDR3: CSAREDRGGTGANVLTF

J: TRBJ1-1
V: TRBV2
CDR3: CASSVGGAGRTEAFF

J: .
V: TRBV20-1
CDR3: CSAPEAGGRYEQYF

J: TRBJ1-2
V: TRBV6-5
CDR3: CASSRQGKSNYGYTF

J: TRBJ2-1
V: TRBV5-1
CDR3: CASSATSGTISYNEQFF

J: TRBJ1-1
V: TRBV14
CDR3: CASSQLRTANTEAFF

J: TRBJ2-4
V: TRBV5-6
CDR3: CASSPGWRAIQYF